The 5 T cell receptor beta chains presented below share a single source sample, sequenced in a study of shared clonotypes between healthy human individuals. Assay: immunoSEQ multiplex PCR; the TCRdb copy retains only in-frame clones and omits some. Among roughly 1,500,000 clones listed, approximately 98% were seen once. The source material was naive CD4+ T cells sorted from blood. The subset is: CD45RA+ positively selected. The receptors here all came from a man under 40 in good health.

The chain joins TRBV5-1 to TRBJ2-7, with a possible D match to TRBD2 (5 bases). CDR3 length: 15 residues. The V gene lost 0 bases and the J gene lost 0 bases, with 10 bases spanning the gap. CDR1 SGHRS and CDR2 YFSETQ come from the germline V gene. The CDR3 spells CASSLGRGFSYEQYF. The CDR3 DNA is TGCGCCAGCAGCTTGGGACGGGGATTCTCCTACGAGCAGTACTTC.

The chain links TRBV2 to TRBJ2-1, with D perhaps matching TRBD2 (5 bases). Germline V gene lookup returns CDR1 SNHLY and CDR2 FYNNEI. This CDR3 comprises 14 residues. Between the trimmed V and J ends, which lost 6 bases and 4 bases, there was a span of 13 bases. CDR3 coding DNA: TGTGCCAGCAGATCTGGACTGTCATACAATGAGCAGTTCTTC. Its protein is CASRSGLSYNEQFF.

The CDR3 sequence: CASSATGPHNEQFF. The CDR3 DNA sequence: TGTGCCAGCAGCGCCACGGGACCACACAATGAGCAGTTCTTC. This sequence joins TRBV5-4 and TRBJ2-1; D tentatively reads TRBD1 or TRBD2 (5 bases each). Trimming left V 4 bases short and J 5 bases short, with 13 bases between. This CDR3 is 14 amino acids long. Per germline, CDR1 SGHNT and CDR2 YYREEE (reference sequence).

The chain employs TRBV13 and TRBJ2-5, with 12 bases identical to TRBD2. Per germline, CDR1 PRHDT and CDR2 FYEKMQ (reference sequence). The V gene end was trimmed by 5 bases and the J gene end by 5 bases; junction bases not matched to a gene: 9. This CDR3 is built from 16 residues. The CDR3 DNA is TGTGCCAGCAGCACGCAGCGACTAGCGGGAGCGGAGACCCAGTACTTC. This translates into CASSTQRLAGAETQYF.

The CDR3 DNA follows: TGTGCCAGCAGCCCCAACCTCCTTGAGCAGTACTTC. Protein: CASSPNLLEQYF. The V call is TRBV14, the J call TRBJ2-7, with D uncertain. Germline CDR1 is SGHDN and CDR2 is FVKESK. Trimming removed 4 bases from V and 7 bases from J, with 11 bases in between. The CDR3 runs to 12 residues.